This TCR beta chain was sequenced in a study of T cell responses to AZD1222 COVID-19 vaccine (dated by TCRdb to the early 2020s). Study-level background: AZD1222 recipients given second doses at about 4 weeks or at about 12 weeks were pooled, since spike-specific TCR depth and breadth were not found to differ between the two schedules. A total of just over 230 trial participants underwent TCR sequencing, of whom 207 received two doses of AZD1222 and about 26 received two doses of the MenACWY control vaccine. Trial participants were enrolled into age subgroups of 18-55, 56-69 and 70-plus years, which contained approximately 150, 28 and 58 TCR-sequenced participants, respectively. What the study reported, not specific to this receptor: Only five or six AZD1222 recipients were SARS-CoV-2 seropositive at baseline, limiting conclusions about previously exposed vaccinees. Because no day 14 peak-response samples were available, the repertoires could be characterized only after the peak T cell response. The 56-69-year group was small, and its depth increase did not reach significance, likely because of low power. After two AZD1222 doses, spike-specific TCR breadth and depth were significantly higher than at day 0 and than in MenACWY recipients. The whole spike protein was spanned by vaccine-associated CD4 TCRs, and dominant responses were seen in regions 160-218 and 743-854. Participants were mostly white British, with more females than males. The authors suggested clonal diversity may have been underestimated. Reportedly, almost half of the unique spike-specific TCRs recognized epitopes lying outside the regions that are mutated in the B.1.351 and B.1.1.7 variants.

The CDR3 regions of human TCRbeta chains were analyzed by immunosequencing. Turning to the authors' computational methods: Repertoire TCRs were matched against a reference library of SARS-CoV-2-specific TCRs generated with the MIRA antigen-specificity platform. Breadth meant the fraction of unique TCRs that were SARS-CoV-2-associated, whereas depth meant the fraction of total T cells that were SARS-CoV-2-associated. Using the MIRA data, every spike-specific TCR was mapped to the spike region that the TCR reacted to and assigned to either a CD4 or a CD8 class. Log10-transformed breadth and depth values were compared by one-way ANOVA with Sidak's multiple comparisons tests. In TCRdb, the immuneACCESS table is reduced to in-frame sequences with V and J assigned. These tables do not hold every clone; where another copy was compared, an unresolved V gene accounts for under half, and the others remain unexplained. The V and J calls and the clone size are those of that table, but D and trimming were determined from the DNA. Within this sample are 80,000 to 100,000 clones, with roughly 87% of them counted one time only. The ten top clones hold roughly 5.8% of the sample.

In light of the paper, this sample's time point label describes: baseline before first vaccination. The vaccinee samples were drawn from two UK trials, COV001 and COV002, one of which was a single-blind randomized controlled phase 2/3 trial testing AZD1222 (ChAdOx1 nCoV-19) in healthy adults. For TCRbeta chain sequencing, PBMC samples were collected from trial participants at day 0 and at day 28 after the second dose. Details on this clone: Its antigen target is currently unknown. No much larger clonotype is one base removed from it; base qualities were not supplied.

The CDR3 covers 14 residues, taking in both the cysteine and the phenylalanine. This entry keeps only the CDR3 DNA: 42 bases, framed from base 1. Reading the germline V gene gives CDR1 MGHRA and CDR2 YSYEKL. At the junction V is shortened by 5 bases and J by 9 bases; bases outside the gene matches: 6. The sequence derives from an adult in good health. Sequencing was performed on peripheral blood, taken on day 0 of AZD1222 vaccination. Recombination linked TRBV4-1 to TRBJ1-6, with 8 central nucleotides matching TRBD1. DNA sequence: TGCGCCAGCAGCACCCGACAGGGGATTTCACCCCTCCACTTT. Its protein product is CASSTRQGISPLHF.